These T cell receptor beta chains were read from a single sample in a study of T-cell reconstitution after alpha-beta-depleted transplantation in children. TCRdb reanalysed the PCR reads using MiXCR and keeps one entry per CDR3 protein. The table includes some 830,000 distinct CDR3 sequences, around 17% detected once. Sequencing was performed on PBMCs, mostly from graft donor cells, taken 360 days after TCRalphabeta/CD19-depleted stem cell transplant. All receptors derive from a male patient between 5 and 17 years old who had a stem cell transplant for acute lymphoblastic leukemia, so the T cells may come from the graft donor. The CDR3 runs from the conserved cysteine through the conserved F or W. A D gene is named only where the DNA matches it firmly. Some rows have no size entry. The others give once, few or many, or a class for an expanded clone.

clone_size d_call j_call v_call cdr3_aa cdr3_nt
few . TRBJ2-7 TRBV7-9 CASSPPGTHEQYF TGTGCCAGCAGCCCACCCGGGACCCACGAGCAGTACTTC
. TRBD2 TRBJ2-1 TRBV4-1 CASSQVGTSGTSSYNEQFF TGCGCCAGCAGCCAGGTCGGGACTAGCGGAACGAGCTCCTACAATGAGCAGTTCTTC
. . TRBJ2-3 TRBV3-1 CASSRYSREGNTQYF TGTGCCAGCAGCCGTTACAGTCGGGAAGGAAATACGCAGTATTTT
many TRBD2 TRBJ2-1 TRBV5-1 CASSLDSGLAPVNEQFF TGCGCCAGCAGCTTGGATTCCGGACTAGCGCCAGTTAATGAGCAGTTCTTC
. . TRBJ2-7 TRBV19 CASRGTENYEQYF TGTGCCAGTAGAGGGACGGAAAACTACGAGCAGTACTTC
many . TRBJ2-5 TRBV6-5 CASSYNRGETQYF TGTGCCAGCAGCTACAACCGGGGGGAGACCCAGTACTTC
many . TRBJ2-1 TRBV10-1 CASSDGGRDEQFF TGCGCCAGCAGTGACGGGGGTAGGGATGAGCAGTTCTTC
. . TRBJ1-1 TRBV7-9 CASSRDRGVNTEAFF TGTGCCAGCAGCCGCGACCGAGGGGTGAACACTGAAGCTTTCTTT
few TRBD1 TRBJ2-3 TRBV2 CASSPGQAVPDTQYF TGTGCCAGCAGTCCTGGACAGGCTGTTCCGGATACGCAGTATTTT
. . TRBJ2-1 TRBV5-6 CASSPTVYLGEQFF TGTGCCAGCAGCCCCACGGTGTATCTCGGTGAGCAGTTCTTC
few TRBD2 TRBJ2-2 TRBV5-1 CASSLDPGGPLAGELFF TGCGCCAGCAGCTTGGACCCGGGAGGGCCCCTGGCCGGGGAGCTGTTTTTT
many . TRBJ2-5 TRBV2 CASSKQKTQYF TGTGCCAGCAGCAAGCAGAAGACCCAGTACTTC
. . TRBJ2-7 TRBV7-2 CASSFSGTGEQYF TGTGCCAGCAGTTTCAGCGGTACGGGAGAGCAGTACTTC
. TRBD1 TRBJ1-1 TRBV2 CASRQGMVRNTEAFF TGTGCCAGCCGACAGGGCATGGTTCGGAACACTGAAGCTTTCTTT
. . TRBJ2-1 TRBV20-1 CSARNRDWEYNEQFF TGCAGTGCTAGAAACCGGGACTGGGAGTACAATGAGCAGTTCTTC
. . TRBJ2-1 TRBV7-9 CASSFQLEGIWNEQFF TGTGCCAGCAGCTTCCAACTAGAAGGTATTTGGAATGAGCAGTTCTTC
. . TRBJ2-7 TRBV4-2 CASSQDWAQYYEQYF TGTGCCAGCAGCCAAGATTGGGCACAGTACTACGAGCAGTACTTC
. . TRBJ2-7 TRBV5-1 CASSPNLSYEQYF TGCGCCAGCAGCCCCAACCTCTCCTACGAGCAGTACTTC
few TRBD2 TRBJ2-5 TRBV10-3 CATAGLGLAGETQYF TGTGCCACCGCCGGTTTGGGACTAGCGGGAGAGACCCAGTACTTC
. . TRBJ2-2 TRBV19 CASSPPWALTGELFF TGTGCCAGTAGTCCCCCTTGGGCCCTCACCGGGGAGCTGTTTTTT
. . TRBJ2-3 TRBV6-1 CASSFLGGREYGDTQYF TGTGCCAGCAGCTTTCTAGGGGGGCGGGAGTATGGTGATACGCAGTATTTT
. . TRBJ2-5 TRBV9 CASSVRPQETQYF TGTGCCAGCAGCGTAAGGCCACAAGAGACCCAGTACTTC
once TRBD2 TRBJ2-2 TRBV12-3/TRBV12-4 CASTQQGVLAGGPNTGELFF TGTGCCAGCACCCAACAGGGGGTACTAGCGGGAGGACCGAACACCGGGGAGCTGTTTTTT
. . TRBJ1-5 TRBV5-3 CARSFGTGLDQPQHF TGTGCCAGAAGCTTCGGTACAGGCCTTGATCAGCCCCAGCATTTT
. TRBD2 TRBJ2-1 TRBV27 CASSSPTSGRAYNEQFF TGTGCCAGCAGTTCCCCCACTAGCGGGAGGGCCTACAATGAGCAGTTCTTC
. . TRBJ2-2 TRBV13 CATSNTGELFF TGTGCCACTTCGAACACCGGGGAGCTGTTTTTT
few . TRBJ1-1 TRBV20-1 CSAREYRDTEAFF TGCAGTGCTAGAGAGTACAGGGACACTGAAGCTTTCTTT
. . TRBJ2-2 TRBV27 CASSRWQEEWQVPNTGELFF TGTGCCAGCAGCCGTTGGCAGGAGGAATGGCAGGTTCCGAACACCGGGGAGCTGTTTTTT
. TRBD1 TRBJ2-7 TRBV12-3/TRBV12-4 CASSRDRGRPEQYF TGTGCCAGCAGTAGGGACAGGGGGCGCCCAGAGCAGTACTTC
many TRBD1 TRBJ1-1 TRBV29-1 CTRTGGMNTEAFF TGCACCCGGACAGGGGGCATGAACACTGAAGCTTTCTTT
many . TRBJ2-7 TRBV7-9 CASSLPGTYEQYF TGTGCCAGCAGTTTACCGGGGACCTACGAGCAGTACTTC
. TRBD1 TRBJ2-7 TRBV4-1 CASSLEEAYRGVSYKQYF TGCGCCAGCAGCCTCGAGGAAGCATACAGGGGTGTTTCCTACAAGCAGTACTTC
few . TRBJ2-4 TRBV5-1 CASRGDLAKNIQYF TGCGCCAGCAGGGGGGACCTAGCCAAAAACATTCAGTACTTC
many TRBD2 TRBJ2-1 TRBV27 CASSTLAGGPNEQFF TGTGCCAGCAGTACCTTAGCGGGAGGCCCCAATGAGCAGTTCTTC
few TRBD2 TRBJ2-1 TRBV4-2 CASSRVRGTRLAGGKTGEQFF TGTGCCAGCAGCCGGGTGCGGGGCACACGACTAGCGGGAGGGAAAACGGGTGAGCAGTTCTTC
few TRBD1 TRBJ2-3 TRBV6-1 CASSTQGTGSVTDTQYF TGTGCCAGCAGTACCCAGGGGACAGGGAGCGTCACAGATACGCAGTATTTT
. . TRBJ1-1 TRBV20-1 CSGSGPKGTEAFF TGCAGTGGATCGGGCCCCAAGGGGACTGAAGCTTTCTTT
. TRBD2 TRBJ2-2 TRBV15 CATTSGSFTGELFF TGTGCCACCACTAGCGGGAGCTTCACCGGGGAGCTGTTTTTT
. TRBD1 TRBJ2-5 TRBV5-1 CASSPAGTGSETQYF TGCGCCAGCAGCCCGGCCGGGACAGGGTCAGAGACCCAGTACTTC
few . TRBJ1-1 TRBV20-1 CSAPPAGGTEAFF TGCAGTGCACCCCCGGCCGGGGGCACTGAAGCTTTCTTT
. TRBD2 TRBJ2-1 TRBV7-3 CASSLSSGRGYEQFF TGTGCCAGCAGCCTATCTAGCGGGAGAGGGTATGAGCAGTTCTTC
few TRBD2 TRBJ2-1 TRBV5-1 CASSLGLAGRSYNEQFF TGCGCCAGCAGTTTAGGACTAGCGGGACGCTCCTACAATGAGCAGTTCTTC
. . TRBJ2-3 TRBV12-3/TRBV12-4 CASSGIMGRGVTDTQYF TGTGCCAGCAGTGGCATAATGGGACGAGGAGTCACAGATACGCAGTATTTT
few TRBD2 TRBJ2-2 TRBV24-1 CATMTSGNTGELFF TGTGCCACCATGACTAGCGGAAACACCGGGGAGCTGTTTTTT
. TRBD1 TRBJ1-4 TRBV13 CASSATGTAKNEKLFF TGTGCCAGCAGCGCGACCGGGACAGCGAAGAATGAAAAACTGTTTTTT
. . TRBJ1-5 TRBV6-5 CASSSTLSNQPQHF TGTGCCAGCAGTTCTACACTAAGCAATCAGCCCCAGCATTTT
few . TRBJ1-2 TRBV29-1 CSVELGWNGYTF TGCAGCGTTGAATTGGGGTGGAATGGCTACACCTTC
few . TRBJ2-4 TRBV5-1 CASIPTGIKAKNIQYF TGCGCCAGCATTCCTACAGGGATAAAGGCCAAAAACATTCAGTACTTC
few TRBD2 TRBJ2-7 TRBV20-1 CSARTGLAGGAYEQYF TGCAGTGCTAGGACCGGACTAGCGGGAGGAGCCTACGAGCAGTACTTC
few . TRBJ2-1 TRBV4-2 CASSHFEGTEQFF TGTGCCAGCAGCCATTTCGAAGGGACAGAGCAGTTCTTC
. . TRBJ2-7 TRBV10-2 CASSESKREQYF TGCGCCAGCAGTGAGTCGAAGCGCGAGCAGTACTTC
. . TRBJ2-5 TRBV7-9 CASMDPGYQKTQYF TGTGCCAGCATGGACCCGGGCTACCAAAAGACCCAGTACTTC